This T cell receptor (beta chain) was captured by sequencing in a study of preoperative IRX-2 immunotherapy in early breast cancer. The CDR3 contains 14 residues. As for treatment: preoperative locoregional IRX-2 cytokine immunotherapy. Preoperative locoregional IRX-2 cytokine immunotherapy was tested in the phase Ib source study. Measured with immunoSEQ multiplex PCR; TCRdb has only the in-frame clones, and not every one. The profile shows tens of thousands of clones, 82% of them singletons. Sampling was conducted from a patient treated with IRX-2 immunotherapy. The genes are TRBV1 and TRBJ1-4; TRBD1, the table's D call, was not compared with the DNA. TRBV1 is a known pseudogene. The sequence was collected from a human donor with breast cancer. The CDR3: CASSQDMATEKLFF. CDR3 sequence (DNA): TGCGCCAGCAGCCAAGATATGGCCACGGAAAAACTGTTTTTT.